This entry describes one TCR beta chain. This sample is part of a study of blood T cell repertoires in COVID-19. Background on the study: Samples taken during acute and convalescent COVID-19 were collected in the United States, Italy and Spain.

In the authors' workflow: Nucleated cell number was recorded as an estimate derived from reference gene primer amplification. Measured with immunoSEQ multiplex PCR; TCRdb has only the in-frame clones, and not every one. The V and J calls and clone size come from that table; D and trimming were worked out from the DNA. The profile shows around 300,000 clones, nearly 90% of them singletons. Allocation to cohorts depended on clinical history reported by the participants. The receptor comes from a woman between 18 and 29 years old with acute COVID-19. The sequencing input was PBMCs or T cells enriched from blood (not recorded which).

CDR3 coding DNA: TGTGCCAGCAGCGCCGAAGGTGGGAGGACAGATACGCAGTATTTT. Translated, it gives CASSAEGGRTDTQYF. The chain couples TRBV9 to TRBJ2-3, with D perhaps matching TRBD2 (6 bases). CDR3 length: 15 residues. The V gene lost 3 bases and the J gene lost 3 bases, with 14 bases spanning the gap. Germline V gene data show CDR1 as SGDLS and CDR2 as YYNGEE.